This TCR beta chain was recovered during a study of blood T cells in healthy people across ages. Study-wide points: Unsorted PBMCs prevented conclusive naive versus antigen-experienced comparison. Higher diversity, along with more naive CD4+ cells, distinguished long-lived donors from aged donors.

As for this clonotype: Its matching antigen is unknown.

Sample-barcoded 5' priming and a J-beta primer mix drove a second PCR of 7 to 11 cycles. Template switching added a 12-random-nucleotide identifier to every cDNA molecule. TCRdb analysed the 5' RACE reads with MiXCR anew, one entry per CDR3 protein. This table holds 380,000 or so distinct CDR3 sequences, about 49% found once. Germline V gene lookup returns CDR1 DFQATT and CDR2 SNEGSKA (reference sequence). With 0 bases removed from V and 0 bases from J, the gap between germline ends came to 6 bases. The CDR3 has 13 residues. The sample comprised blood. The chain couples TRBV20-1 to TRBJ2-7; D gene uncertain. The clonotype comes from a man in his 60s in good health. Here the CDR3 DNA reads TGCAGTGCTAGAGAGGGTAGCTCCTACGAGCAGTACTTC. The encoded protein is CSAREGSSYEQYF.